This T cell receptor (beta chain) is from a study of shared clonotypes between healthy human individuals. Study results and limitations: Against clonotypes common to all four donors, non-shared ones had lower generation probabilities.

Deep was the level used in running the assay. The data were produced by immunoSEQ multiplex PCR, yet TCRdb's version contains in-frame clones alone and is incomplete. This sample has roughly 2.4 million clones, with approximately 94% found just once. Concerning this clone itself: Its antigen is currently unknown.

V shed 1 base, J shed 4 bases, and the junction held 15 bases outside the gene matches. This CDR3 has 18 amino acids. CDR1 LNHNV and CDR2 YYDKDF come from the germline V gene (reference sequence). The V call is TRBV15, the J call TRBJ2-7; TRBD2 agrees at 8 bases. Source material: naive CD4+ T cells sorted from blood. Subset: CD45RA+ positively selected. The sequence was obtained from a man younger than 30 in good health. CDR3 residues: CATSRVRLGSGGRYEQYF. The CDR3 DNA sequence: TGTGCCACCAGCAGAGTACGACTGGGGAGCGGGGGCAGGTACGAGCAGTACTTC. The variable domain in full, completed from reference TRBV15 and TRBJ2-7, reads DAMVIQNPRYQVTQFGKPVTLSCSQTLNHNVMYWYQQKSSQAPKLLFHYYDKDFNNEADTPDNFQSRRPNTSFCFLDIRSPGLGDTAMYLCATSRVRLGSGGRYEQYFGPGTRLTVT.